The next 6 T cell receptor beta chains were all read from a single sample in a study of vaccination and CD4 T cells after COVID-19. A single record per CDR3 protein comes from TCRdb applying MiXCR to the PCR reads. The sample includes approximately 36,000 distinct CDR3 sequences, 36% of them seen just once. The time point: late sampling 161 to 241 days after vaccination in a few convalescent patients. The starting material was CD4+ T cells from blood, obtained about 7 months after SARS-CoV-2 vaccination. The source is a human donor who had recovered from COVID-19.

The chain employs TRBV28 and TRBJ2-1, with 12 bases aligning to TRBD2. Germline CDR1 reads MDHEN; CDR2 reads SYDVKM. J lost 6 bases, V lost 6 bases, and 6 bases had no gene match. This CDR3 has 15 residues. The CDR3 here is CASSLAGGQVNEQFF. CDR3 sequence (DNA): TGTGCCAGCAGCCTAGCGGGAGGGCAGGTCAATGAGCAGTTCTTC. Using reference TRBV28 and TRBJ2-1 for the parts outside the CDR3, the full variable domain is DVKVTQSSRYLVKRTGEKVFLECVQDMDHENMFWYRQDPGLGLRLIYFSYDVKMKEKGDIPEGYSVSREKKERFSLILESASTNQTSMYLCASSLAGGQVNEQFFGPGTRLTVL.

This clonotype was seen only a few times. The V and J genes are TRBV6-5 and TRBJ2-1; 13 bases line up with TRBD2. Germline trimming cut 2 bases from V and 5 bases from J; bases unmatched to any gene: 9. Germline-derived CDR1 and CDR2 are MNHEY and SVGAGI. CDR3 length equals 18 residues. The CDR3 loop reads CASSYQGLAGNGDNEQFF. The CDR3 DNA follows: TGTGCCAGCAGTTACCAGGGACTAGCGGGAAATGGGGACAATGAGCAGTTCTTC.

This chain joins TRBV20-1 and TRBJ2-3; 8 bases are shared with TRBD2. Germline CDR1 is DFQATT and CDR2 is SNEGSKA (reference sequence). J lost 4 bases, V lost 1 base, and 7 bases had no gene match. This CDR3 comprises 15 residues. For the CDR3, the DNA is TGCAGTGCTAGAGGCCCGGGACTAGATCCAGATACGCAGTATTTT. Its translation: CSARGPGLDPDTQYF.

CDR3 sequence: CASSSDRGNYGYTF. The CDR3 DNA reads as TGTGCCAGCAGCTCCGACAGGGGAAACTATGGCTACACCTTC. The chain employs TRBV7-9 and TRBJ1-2, with 8 nucleotides matching TRBD1. Germline CDR1 reads SEHNR; CDR2 reads FQNEAQ (reference sequence). The junction had 3 bases not matched to a gene; V was cut back by 4 bases and J by 2 bases. The CDR3 extends over 14 amino acids.

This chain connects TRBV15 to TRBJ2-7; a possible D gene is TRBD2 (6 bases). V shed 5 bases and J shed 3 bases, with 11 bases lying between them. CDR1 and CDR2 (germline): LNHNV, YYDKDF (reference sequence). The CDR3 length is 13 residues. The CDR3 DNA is TGTGCCACCAGCCGCCCCGGGGGCTACGAGCAGTACTTC. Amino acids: CATSRPGGYEQYF.

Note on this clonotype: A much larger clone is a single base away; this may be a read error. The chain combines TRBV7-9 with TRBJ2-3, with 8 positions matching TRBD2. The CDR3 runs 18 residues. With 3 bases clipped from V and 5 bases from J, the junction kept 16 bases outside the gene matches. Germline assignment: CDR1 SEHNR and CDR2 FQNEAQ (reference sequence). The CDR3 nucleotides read TGTGCCAGCAGCTTTCTCATAGGAATAGCGGGAATTCAAGATACGCAGTATTTT. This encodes CASSFLIGIAGIQDTQYF.